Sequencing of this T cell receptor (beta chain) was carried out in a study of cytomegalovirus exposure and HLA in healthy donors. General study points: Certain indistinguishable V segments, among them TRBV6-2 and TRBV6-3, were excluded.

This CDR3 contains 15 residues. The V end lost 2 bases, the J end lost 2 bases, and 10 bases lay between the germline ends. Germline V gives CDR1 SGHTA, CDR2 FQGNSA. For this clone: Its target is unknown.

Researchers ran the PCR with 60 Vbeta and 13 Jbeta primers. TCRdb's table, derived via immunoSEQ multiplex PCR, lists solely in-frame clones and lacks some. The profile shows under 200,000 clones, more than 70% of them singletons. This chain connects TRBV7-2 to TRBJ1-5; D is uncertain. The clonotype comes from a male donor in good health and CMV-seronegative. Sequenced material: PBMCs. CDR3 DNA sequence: TGTGCCAGCAGCTTACAGGCAGTGGGCAATCAGCCCCAGCATTTT. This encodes CASSLQAVGNQPQHF.